Sequencing of this T cell receptor beta chain was carried out in a study of blood T cells in healthy people across ages. No fewer than 7 million PBMCs went into each sample. Per sample, at least 5 micrograms of total RNA were extracted. A second PCR of roughly 7 to 11 cycles used a sample-barcoded 5' primer and a J-beta primer mix. The template-switch adaptor, which had 12 random nucleotides, put a tag on each cDNA molecule. MiXCR, run by TCRdb on the 5' RACE reads, gives a single entry per CDR3 protein. This table has about 380,000 distinct CDR3 sequences, about half appearing once. As for this clonotype: Its antigen is as yet unknown.

CDR1 MDHEN and CDR2 SYDVKM come from the germline V gene. There are 16 residues in the CDR3. Study-level points and caveats: When one million T cells were used, diversity estimates were thought to be underestimates.

Sequenced material: blood. The chain links TRBV28 to TRBJ2-4; 7 positions agree with TRBD1. Near its end, the DNA agrees better with TRBJ2-7, so the J call may be wrong. This TCR was recovered from a man between 60 and 75 years old in good health. The CDR3 DNA follows: TGTGCCAGCAGTTTAATCCGGGACAGTCCCCTCTACGAGCAGTACTTC. Amino acid sequence: CASSLIRDSPLYEQYF.